A selection of T cell receptor beta chains follows, all from one sample in a study of technical replicates of blood from several donors. The repertoire was sequenced with immunoSEQ multiplex PCR; TCRdb's copy has only in-frame clones and lacks some. The table records tens of thousands of clones, roughly 96% of them present only once. Source material: T cells isolated from PBMCs. The receptor set was obtained from a human donor in good health. Both conserved end residues are part of each CDR3. Each record gives: D gene, J gene, V gene, clone size, CDR3 protein, CDR3 DNA. The D gene is left open where the match is weak. Rows may omit the clone size; those that give it use once, few, many or a size class.

D: -
J: TRBJ1-5
V: TRBV19
size: -
CDR3: CASSIRDNHQPQHF
DNA: TGTGCCAGTAGTATCCGGGACAATCATCAGCCCCAGCATTTT

D: TRBD1
J: TRBJ1-2
V: TRBV9
size: -
CDR3: CASSDAGTAYGYTF
DNA: TGTGCCAGCAGCGACGCCGGGACAGCCTATGGCTACACCTTC

D: -
J: TRBJ2-1
V: TRBV29-1
size: -
CDR3: CSVATQGTLSLFF
DNA: TGCAGCGTTGCAACTCAGGGGACACTCAGTTTGTTCTTC

D: -
J: TRBJ2-5
V: TRBV4-3
size: -
CDR3: CASSQDLRGGRETQYF
DNA: TGCGCCAGCAGCCAAGATCTACGCGGGGGCAGAGAGACCCAGTACTTC

D: TRBD2
J: TRBJ2-1
V: TRBV19
size: once
CDR3: CASSIAAGAVNEQFF
DNA: TGTGCCAGTAGTATAGCAGCGGGAGCTGTCAATGAGCAGTTCTTC

D: -
J: TRBJ2-6
V: TRBV27
size: -
CDR3: CASSHYDSRSGANVLTF
DNA: TGTGCCAGCAGTCACTACGACAGCCGCTCTGGGGCCAACGTCCTGACTTTC

D: -
J: TRBJ2-7
V: TRBV14
size: -
CDR3: CASSPDRRREQYF
DNA: TGTGCCAGCAGCCCAGACCGGAGGAGGGAGCAGTACTTC

D: -
J: TRBJ1-1
V: TRBV27
size: -
CDR3: CASKLANTEAFF
DNA: TGTGCCAGCAAGTTGGCCAACACTGAAGCTTTCTTT

D: TRBD2
J: TRBJ2-7
V: TRBV7-2
size: -
CDR3: CASSLVTTGGPSYEQYF
DNA: TGTGCCAGCAGCTTAGTTACGACGGGAGGGCCCTCCTACGAGCAGTACTTC

D: TRBD1
J: TRBJ1-2
V: TRBV19
size: once
CDR3: CASSLNRGSGYTF
DNA: TGTGCCAGTAGTCTCAACAGGGGAAGTGGCTACACCTTC

D: -
J: TRBJ2-7
V: TRBV30
size: -
CDR3: CAWRTGVGSYEQYF
DNA: TGTGCCTGGAGAACTGGAGTCGGCTCCTACGAGCAGTACTTC

D: -
J: TRBJ1-4
V: TRBV5-5
size: -
CDR3: CASSQGWTNEKLFF
DNA: TGTGCCAGCAGCCAGGGTTGGACTAATGAAAAACTGTTTTTT

D: TRBD2
J: TRBJ2-7
V: TRBV19
size: -
CDR3: CASSIGLAGVREQYF
DNA: TGTGCCAGTAGTATAGGACTAGCGGGAGTAAGGGAGCAGTACTTC

D: -
J: TRBJ2-1
V: TRBV7-2
size: -
CDR3: CASSLASVYNEQFF
DNA: TGTGCCAGCAGCTTAGCCTCCGTTTACAATGAGCAGTTCTTC

D: -
J: TRBJ1-2
V: TRBV11-2
size: -
CDR3: CASSPTALPQLANYGYTF
DNA: TGTGCCAGCAGCCCAACGGCCCTTCCACAGCTTGCTAACTATGGCTACACCTTC

D: TRBD1
J: TRBJ1-2
V: TRBV28
size: -
CDR3: CASSPDRDYGYTF
DNA: TGTGCCAGCAGCCCGGACAGGGACTATGGCTACACCTTC

D: TRBD2
J: TRBJ2-7
V: TRBV18
size: -
CDR3: CASSPPSGSREQYF
DNA: TGTGCCAGCTCACCACCTAGCGGGAGCCGCGAGCAGTACTTC